A selection of T cell receptor beta chains follows, all from one sample in a study of cytomegalovirus exposure and HLA in healthy donors. Sequenced by immunoSEQ multiplex PCR; TCRdb stores in-frame clones only, minus some. The sample contains fewer than 85,000 clones, roughly 94% of which appear only once. Sequenced input: PBMCs. Receptors originate from a woman aged 18-29 years in good health and CMV-seronegative. CDR3s include the opening cysteine and the closing phenylalanine or tryptophan. The order of the fields is D gene, J gene, V gene, CDR3 length, clone size, CDR3 protein, CDR3 DNA. D genes are given only for firm matches. Expanded clones are given a class, and other clones once, few, many or no size at all.

>TRBD2|TRBJ2-3|TRBV2|14|.
CASRKRGRADTQYF
TGTGCCAGCAGGAAGCGGGGGAGGGCAGATACGCAGTATTTT
>TRBD1|TRBJ1-2|TRBV14|12|.
CASRGTAYGYTF
TGTGCCAGCAGGGGGACAGCCTATGGCTACACCTTC
>.|TRBJ2-7|TRBV15|14|.
CATSREGGAYEQYF
TGTGCCACCAGCAGAGAGGGGGGAGCCTACGAGCAGTACTTC
>TRBD1|TRBJ2-7|TRBV9|14|.
CASSRGTANYEQYF
TGTGCCAGCAGTAGGGGGACAGCTAACTACGAGCAGTACTTC
>TRBD1|TRBJ2-7|TRBV23-1|16|.
CASSQPGTGGSYEQYF
TGCGCCAGCAGTCAACCCGGGACAGGAGGATCCTACGAGCAGTACTTC
>.|TRBJ1-1|TRBV5-6|13|.
CASSLGGNTEAFF
TGTGCCAGCAGTTTAGGGGGAAACACTGAAGCTTTCTTT
>.|TRBJ1-1|TRBV11-2|13|.
CASSQKVNTEAFF
TGTGCCAGCAGCCAGAAAGTGAACACTGAAGCTTTCTTT
>.|TRBJ2-7|TRBV18|13|.
CASSPPSIYEQYF
TGTGCCAGCTCACCACCTAGCATTTACGAGCAGTACTTC
>TRBD2|TRBJ2-1|TRBV7-3|15|.
CASSALAGNYNEQFF
TGTGCCAGCAGCGCACTAGCGGGTAACTACAATGAGCAGTTCTTC
>TRBD1|TRBJ2-6|TRBV5-4|18|.
CASSPPSRGNSGANVLTF
TGTGCCAGCAGCCCCCCAAGCAGGGGGAACTCTGGGGCCAACGTCCTGACTTTC
>TRBD2|TRBJ2-5|TRBV4-1|16|.
CASSQGGTSGQETQYF
TGCGCCAGCAGCCAAGGGGGGACTAGCGGCCAAGAGACCCAGTACTTC
>.|TRBJ1-2|TRBV30|13|.
CAWSYTTVDGYTF
TGTGCCTGGAGTTATACAACAGTGGATGGCTACACCTTC
>.|TRBJ2-7|TRBV19|13|.
CASSRTGISEQYF
TGTGCCAGTAGCCGAACCGGGATCAGCGAGCAGTACTTC
>.|TRBJ2-1|TRBV28|16|.
CASSSTLKSGRGEQFF
TGTGCCAGCAGTTCTACTCTGAAATCGGGTAGGGGTGAGCAGTTCTTC
>.|TRBJ2-7|TRBV9|14|.
CASSEGGGAYEQYF
TGTGCCAGCAGCGAGGGGGGGGGCGCCTACGAGCAGTACTTC
>.|TRBJ1-2|TRBV6-5|15|.
CASSYLDSFRDGYTF
TGTGCCAGCAGTTACCTGGACAGCTTCAGGGATGGCTACACCTTC
>.|TRBJ2-1|TRBV2|12|.
CASSEGLHEQFF
TGTGCCAGCAGTGAGGGACTTCATGAGCAGTTCTTC
>.|TRBJ2-3|TRBV27|18|.
CASSTRTRQKPNTDTQYF
TGTGCCAGCAGTACCCGAACCCGACAGAAACCAAACACAGATACGCAGTATTTT
>TRBD1|TRBJ2-7|TRBV5-1|21|.
CASSSRTTTGTGVYGAYEQYF
TGCGCCAGCAGCTCACGCACAACAACCGGGACAGGGGTATATGGGGCCTACGAGCAGTACTTC
>.|TRBJ2-7|TRBV5-6|12|.
CASSLGTPEQYF
TGTGCCAGCAGCCTTGGGACTCCCGAGCAGTACTTC
>TRBD2|TRBJ2-3|TRBV5-6|15|.
CASSRGAGGGDTQYF
TGTGCCAGCAGCCGAGGAGCGGGGGGGGGAGATACGCAGTATTTT
>.|TRBJ1-3|TRBV5-1|14|.
CASSLSRSGNTIYF
TGCGCCAGCAGCTTGTCCCGGTCTGGAAACACCATATATTTT
>TRBD1|TRBJ1-5|TRBV5-5|16|.
CASSSKRDSLLEPQHF
TGTGCCAGCAGCTCCAAACGGGACAGCCTCTTAGAACCCCAGCATTTT
>TRBD2|TRBJ2-3|TRBV19|14|once
CASKAGEYTDTQYF
TGTGCCAGTAAAGCGGGGGAGTACACAGATACGCAGTATTTT
>.|TRBJ1-1|TRBV7-3|17|.
CASSLGVFGGLNTEAFF
TGTGCCAGCAGCTTAGGAGTGTTCGGGGGGCTGAACACTGAAGCTTTCTTT
>.|TRBJ2-5|TRBV5-4|13|.
CASSLGAQETQYF
TGTGCCAGCAGCTTGGGGGCCCAAGAGACCCAGTACTTC
>TRBD2|TRBJ2-1|TRBV7-3|15|.
CASSLRLAVLDEQFF
TGTGCCAGCAGCTTAAGACTAGCGGTTTTGGATGAGCAGTTCTTC
>TRBD1|TRBJ1-1|TRBV4-1|18|.
CASSQDQYRDSLNTEAFF
TGCGCCAGCAGCCAAGATCAATATCGGGACAGTCTGAACACTGAAGCTTTCTTT
>TRBD1|TRBJ1-1|TRBV7-2|15|.
CASSWGTGVNTEAFF
TGTGCCAGCAGCTGGGGGACAGGGGTTAACACTGAAGCTTTCTTT
>.|TRBJ2-1|TRBV11-1|12|once
CASSPDWTSQFF
TGTGCCAGCAGCCCAGACTGGACTTCGCAGTTCTTC
>TRBD1|TRBJ1-2|TRBV28|16|.
CASSLSSRTGGLGYTF
TGTGCCAGCAGTTTATCTTCCAGGACAGGGGGCTTGGGCTACACCTTC
>.|TRBJ1-4|TRBV7-8|16|.
CASSLATGWANEKLFF
TGTGCCAGCAGCTTAGCCACAGGGTGGGCTAATGAAAAACTGTTTTTT
>TRBD1|TRBJ1-2|TRBV28|16|.
CASSSGTGSLGYGYTF
TGTGCCAGCAGTTCGGGGACAGGGTCTTTAGGATATGGCTACACCTTC
>.|TRBJ1-1|TRBV30|13|.
CAWGFGGISEAFF
TGTGCCTGGGGGTTCGGGGGTATCTCTGAAGCTTTCTTT
>.|TRBJ1-1|TRBV29-1|16|once
CSPPGEAPQEEAEAFF
TGCAGCCCTCCGGGGGAGGCGCCCCAAGAGGAGGCTGAAGCTTTCTTT
>.|TRBJ2-2|TRBV9|14|.
CASSAQGFTGELFF
TGTGCCAGCAGCGCACAGGGTTTCACCGGGGAGCTGTTTTTT
>TRBD1|TRBJ1-3|TRBV25-1|15|.
CATSRTGLSGNTIYF
TGTGCCACCTCCCGGACAGGCCTCTCTGGAAACACCATATATTTT
>.|TRBJ1-3|TRBV7-8|13|.
CASSPSSGNTIYF
TGTGCCAGCAGCCCGAGCTCTGGAAACACCATATATTTT
>.|TRBJ2-7|TRBV6-1|15|.
CASSDGQGIFYEQYF
TGTGCCAGCAGTGATGGGCAGGGGATCTTCTACGAGCAGTACTTC
>.|TRBJ1-5|TRBV6-5|15|.
CASSLQARGNQPQHF
TGTGCCAGCAGTCTCCAGGCCCGCGGCAATCAGCCCCAGCATTTT
>TRBD2|TRBJ2-2|TRBV9|18|.
CASSVVLAGTFGPGELFF
TGTGCCAGCAGCGTAGTACTAGCGGGGACCTTTGGTCCCGGGGAGCTGTTTTTT
>.|TRBJ1-5|TRBV13|15|once
CASSFGRAARQPQHF
TGTGCCAGCAGCTTTGGCAGGGCGGCACGTCAGCCCCAGCATTTT
>.|TRBJ2-5|TRBV6-5|15|.
CASARLGETSETQYF
TGTGCCAGCGCCCGCCTCGGGGAGACGTCGGAGACCCAGTACTTC
>.|TRBJ2-5|TRBV19|12|.
CASRGAEETQYF
TGTGCCAGTAGGGGGGCGGAAGAGACCCAGTACTTC
>.|TRBJ1-2|TRBV11-2|13|.
CASTIGGVYGYTF
TGTGCCAGCACCATCGGGGGGGTCTATGGCTACACCTTC
>.|TRBJ2-7|TRBV11-3|14|once
CASSLGPRSYEQYF
TGTGCCAGCAGCTTAGGTCCCCGCTCCTACGAGCAGTACTTC
>.|TRBJ2-3|TRBV30|14|once
CAWSVSAAADTQYF
TGTGCCTGGAGTGTCTCAGCGGCCGCAGATACGCAGTATTTT
>TRBD2|TRBJ2-7|TRBV16|15|.
CASSQWDYLSYEQYF
TGTGCCAGCAGCCAATGGGACTACCTCTCCTACGAGCAGTACTTC
>.|TRBJ1-5|TRBV4-3|15|few
CASSRGTTGHQPQHF
TGCGCCAGCAGCCGGGGAACCACAGGGCATCAGCCCCAGCATTTT
>TRBD1|TRBJ2-3|TRBV5-6|19|.
CASSAGTGNDFWAPVAQYF
TGTGCCAGCAGCGCCGGGACAGGGAATGATTTTTGGGCTCCTGTTGCGCAGTATTTT
>.|TRBJ1-6|TRBV7-6|12|.
CASRESGGPLHF
TGTGCCAGCAGGGAATCCGGCGGACCCCTCCACTTT
>.|TRBJ2-3|TRBV7-2|14|.
CASSARVSTDTQYF
TGTGCCAGCAGCGCCCGGGTCAGCACAGATACGCAGTATTTT
>.|TRBJ1-6|TRBV4-1|15|.
CASSQDQGYNSPLHF
TGCGCCAGCAGCCAAGATCAGGGTTATAATTCACCCCTCCACTTT
>.|TRBJ1-2|TRBV28|14|once
CASSLSGGRNGYTF
TGTGCCAGCAGTTTATCCGGGGGGCGCAATGGCTACACCTTC